Presented here are 28 T cell receptor beta chains from one specimen sequenced in a study of cytomegalovirus exposure and HLA in healthy donors. PCR primers comprised 60 Vbeta and 13 Jbeta primers. Data came from immunoSEQ multiplex PCR; TCRdb stores just in-frame clones and leaves some out. The sample lists 75,000 to 95,000 clones, around 80% occurring once. The material sequenced was PBMCs. The receptors here all came from a male donor in good health and CMV-seropositive.

This clone has only one observation. V and J are TRBV10-2 and TRBJ1-2, with a possible D match to TRBD1 (5 bases). The CDR3 is 13 residues long. Trimming pared 6 bases from V and 4 bases from J, leaving 12 bases between. Germline CDR1 and CDR2: WSHSY and SAAADI. This CDR3 reads CASSDDRSYGYTF. The CDR3 bases are TGCGCCAGCAGCGATGACAGAAGCTATGGCTACACCTTC.

V and J are TRBV23-1 and TRBJ2-7; TRBD1 matches at 10 bases. TRBV23-1 is assigned to the ORF class and has an uncertain function. The CDR3 runs 15 residues. V dropped 3 bases and J dropped 3; count of bases not matched to a gene: 5. The CDR3 bases are TGCGCCAGCAGTCAGCCGGGACAGGGGTTCTACGAGCAGTACTTC. Protein: CASSQPGQGFYEQYF.

The V call is TRBV28, the J call TRBJ1-2; perhaps TRBD1 as D (6 bases). Germline assignment: CDR1 MDHEN and CDR2 SYDVKM. The CDR3 is 14 residues long. V was shortened by 2 bases and J by 4 bases, with 11 bases between the two germline ends. The CDR3 nucleotides are TGTGCCAGCAGTTTACTTAGACAGGTCTATGGCTACACCTTC. Translating gives CASSLLRQVYGYTF.

The chain links TRBV30 to TRBJ1-1, with unresolved D. Trimming left V 2 bases short and J 6 bases short, with 16 bases between. The CDR3 sequence is 14 residues long. CDR1 and CDR2 (germline): GTSNPN, SVGIG (reference sequence). CDR3 DNA sequence: TGTGCCTGGAGTCCTCTTACCAACGGGGCTGAAGCTTTCTTT. It is translated as CAWSPLTNGAEAFF.

The V and J genes are TRBV6-1 and TRBJ2-2; TRBD1 agrees at 7 bases. The CDR3 is 14 amino acids. CDR1 is MNHNS, CDR2 SASEGT, per germline. V trimming: 6 bases; J trimming: 4 bases; junction bases outside the gene matches: 5. The DNA of the CDR3 is TGTGCCAGCAGACCGGGACAGCTCACCGGGGAGCTGTTTTTT. Translated: CASRPGQLTGELFF.

The chain employs TRBV2 and TRBJ1-1; D remains unclear. The V end was cut by 6 bases, the J end by 1 base, with 9 bases between. Germline CDR1 is SNHLY and CDR2 is FYNNEI. The CDR3 runs 13 residues. The CDR3 DNA is TGTGCCAGCAGCTTCGTCTCGAACACTGAAGCTTTCTTT. Protein sequence: CASSFVSNTEAFF.

The rearrangement links TRBV12-5 to TRBJ2-2; 7 bases agree with TRBD1. The CDR3 is made up of 19 amino acids. Germline CDR1 reads LGHNT; CDR2 reads FRNRAP. V lost 3 bases, J lost 5 bases, and 18 bases stayed unmatched. CDR3 nucleotides: TGTGCTAGTGGTTTTGGGACGATTCAGGGGGATCGTTGGACCGGGGAGCTGTTTTTT. Its protein is CASGFGTIQGDRWTGELFF. The full variable domain, its missing parts supplied by reference TRBV12-5 and TRBJ2-2, is DARVTQTPRHKVTEMGQEVTMRCQPILGHNTVFWYRQTMMQGLELLAYFRNRAPLDDSGMPKDRFSAEMPDATLATLKIQPSEPRDSAVYFCASGFGTIQGDRWTGELFFGEGSRLTVL.

The genes are TRBV27 and TRBJ2-7, with 8 bases fitting TRBD2. V trimming: 5 bases; J trimming: 7 bases; junction bases outside the gene matches: 13. Germline V lookup: CDR1 MNHEY, CDR2 SMNVEV (reference sequence). This CDR3 is 15 amino acids long. The CDR3 sequence: CASSRSAGVSEEQYF. The CDR3 coding sequence is TGTGCCAGCAGTCGATCAGCGGGAGTGTCGGAGGAGCAGTACTTC.

This chain links TRBV27 with TRBJ2-5; the D gene is possibly TRBD2 (6 bases). Between the trimmed V and J ends, which lost 4 bases and 4 bases, there was a span of 28 bases. This CDR3 spans 19 amino acids. CDR1 is MNHEY and CDR2 is SMNVEV in the germline V gene (reference sequence). The CDR3 reads CASSSPTGVGFQGGETQYF. Written as DNA, the CDR3 is TGTGCCAGCAGTTCCCCCACGGGAGTGGGATTCCAGGGAGGAGAGACCCAGTACTTC.

This clone was counted once. J is TRBJ1-1 and V is TRBV28; 7 nucleotides align to TRBD1. This CDR3 is built from 13 residues. Trimming removed 9 bases from V and 2 bases from J; junction bases left unmatched: 6. Per the germline V gene, CDR1 is MDHEN and CDR2 is SYDVKM. Here the CDR3 DNA reads TGTGCCAGTCAGGGGACAGAAAACACTGAAGCTTTCTTT. It is translated as CASQGTENTEAFF. The whole variable domain, remainder taken from reference TRBV28 and TRBJ1-1, is DVKVTQSSRYLVKRTGEKVFLECVQDMDHENMFWYRQDPGLGLRLIYFSYDVKMKEKGDIPEGYSVSREKKERFSLILESASTNQTSMYLCASQGTENTEAFFGQGTRLTVV.

This clone was detected once. The chain links TRBV7-3 to TRBJ1-1, with TRBD1 identical over 7 bases. Germline V gene data show CDR1 as SGHTA and CDR2 as FQGTGA. The ends lost 4 bases at V and 1 base at J; junction bases unmatched: 3. The CDR3 sequence is 14 residues long. The CDR3 sequence: CASSSGTANTEAFF. DNA of the CDR3: TGTGCCAGCAGCTCCGGGACAGCGAACACTGAAGCTTTCTTT.

A single count supports this clone. The chain joins TRBV5-4 to TRBJ2-3; D not certain. The germline CDR1 and CDR2 sequences are SGHNT and YYREEE (reference sequence). The CDR3 loop spans 16 amino acids. The V gene lost 3 bases and the J gene lost 0 bases, with 14 bases spanning the gap. The DNA of the CDR3 is TGTGCCAGCAGCTACGACTCCCCTGGTAGCACAGATACGCAGTATTTT. This encodes CASSYDSPGSTDTQYF.

The table lists this clone with a count of one. V is TRBV7-8 and J is TRBJ2-3; the D is unclear. The CDR3 has 15 amino acids. Deletions cut 5 bases from V and 6 bases from J, with 18 bases between. Per the germline V gene, CDR1 is SGHVS and CDR2 is FQNEAQ. This CDR3 is CASSPLMRKSDTQYF. In DNA form, the CDR3 reads TGTGCCAGCAGCCCCCTCATGCGGAAGTCGGATACGCAGTATTTT.

The chain joins TRBV19 to TRBJ2-1; D is possibly TRBD2 (5 bases). The CDR3 has 14 amino acids. CDR1 and CDR2 from the germline V gene are LNHDA and SQIVND (reference sequence). Trimming left V 5 bases short and J 9 bases short, with 17 bases between. This chain's CDR3 is CASSYAGPQSEQFF. The CDR3 coding sequence is TGTGCCAGTAGTTACGCGGGCCCGCAGTCTGAGCAGTTCTTC.

This clone is termed medium-sized. The chain uses TRBV27 and TRBJ2-1; weak D call: TRBD1 (6 bases). CDR3 length equals 16 residues. From germline, CDR1 is MNHEY and CDR2 SMNVEV (reference sequence). V lost 4 bases and J 5 bases, leaving 18 bases between the germline ends. The CDR3 reads CASSSLDSLGHNEQFF. DNA for the CDR3: TGTGCCAGCAGTTCCCTGGACAGTCTAGGTCACAATGAGCAGTTCTTC.

The V and J genes are TRBV19 and TRBJ2-3, with 9 bases that match TRBD1. V was clipped by 5 bases and J by 4 bases; unmatched bases: 7. The CDR3 is 15 residues long. Looked up from germline, CDR1 is LNHDA and CDR2 is SQIVND (reference sequence). The CDR3 sequence is CASSSGTGIADTQYF. In DNA form, the CDR3 reads TGTGCCAGTAGTTCAGGGACAGGGATCGCAGATACGCAGTATTTT.

This clone was counted once. The chain is built from TRBV18 and TRBJ2-7, with D maybe TRBD2 (6 bases). CDR3 size: 14 residues. Germline CDR1 KGHSH, CDR2 LQKENI. Trimming removed 1 base at V and 4 bases at J, with 11 bases between. DNA of the CDR3: TGTGCCAGCTCACCACGGCGGGAACTATACGAGCAGTACTTC. This codes for CASSPRRELYEQYF.

The rearrangement uses TRBV7-6 and TRBJ2-1; a possible D gene is TRBD2 (6 bases). The germline V and J ends were trimmed by 7 bases and 10 bases, with 26 bases remaining between them. CDR3 length: 16 residues. Germline V gene data show CDR1 as SGHVS and CDR2 as FNYEAQ. The CDR3 sequence: CASKAHPPGTSSEQFF. Written as DNA, the CDR3 is TGTGCCAGCAAAGCCCACCCCCCCGGGACTTCCTCGGAGCAGTTCTTC.

The chain carries TRBV30 and TRBJ2-1, with a weak D call TRBD2 (7 bases). The CDR3 totals 13 residues. The germline V gene encodes CDR1 GTSNPN and CDR2 SVGIG (reference sequence). Trimming pared 4 bases from V and 5 bases from J, leaving 12 bases between. CDR3 sequence reads: CAWMAGANNEQFF. CDR3 coding DNA: TGTGCCTGGATGGCGGGGGCCAACAATGAGCAGTTCTTC.

The genes are TRBV27 and TRBJ2-4, with D possibly matching TRBD2 (5 bases). The CDR3 covers 15 residues. Germline CDR1 is MNHEY and CDR2 is SMNVEV (reference sequence). The V end lost 5 bases, the J end lost 0 bases, and 11 bases lay between the germline ends. The CDR3 region is CASSEGTLAKNIQYF. The CDR3 DNA reads TGTGCCAGCAGTGAGGGAACATTAGCCAAAAACATTCAGTACTTC.

V is TRBV6-6 and J is TRBJ2-7; D call uncertain. Trimming cost V 6 bases and J 3 bases, with 6 bases left between them. CDR3 length equals 11 residues. Germline CDR1 reads MNHNY; CDR2 reads SVGAGI (reference sequence). The CDR3 DNA reads TGTGCCAGCAGCCTCGGCTACGAGCAGTACTTC. It encodes CASSLGYEQYF.

The CDR3 coding sequence is TGTGCCAGTAGTAAGGGACTACCAAACATTCAGTACTTC. Residues: CASSKGLPNIQYF. The V and J genes are TRBV19 and TRBJ2-4, with 7 bases that match TRBD2. Germline V gives CDR1 LNHDA, CDR2 SQIVND (reference sequence). The CDR3 length is 13 residues. Unmatched junction bases numbered 3, after V lost 4 bases and J lost 6 bases.

The chain has TRBV5-1 and TRBJ1-1; tentative D call: TRBD1 (5 bases). V lost 4 bases and J lost 2, with 15 bases in between. Looked up from germline, CDR1 is SGHRS and CDR2 is YFSETQ. This CDR3 has 15 residues. In DNA, the CDR3 is TGCGCCAGCAGCGCGAGACCCCAGGGAAACACTGAAGCTTTCTTT. Protein sequence: CASSARPQGNTEAFF.

The chain has TRBV5-1 and TRBJ2-7; possible D gene TRBD2, 5 bases. Germline V lookup: CDR1 SGHRS, CDR2 YFSETQ. This CDR3 contains 15 residues. Trimming took 0 bases from V and 0 from J, leaving 10 bases between them. For the CDR3, the DNA is TGCGCCAGCAGCTTGGGTCCCGGGGACTCCTACGAGCAGTACTTC. It yields the protein CASSLGPGDSYEQYF.

The chain couples TRBV6-6 to TRBJ1-2, with TRBD1 matching 7 bases. CDR3 length: 13 residues. CDR1 is MNHNY, CDR2 SVGAGI, per germline (reference sequence). Trimming cost V 2 bases and J 7 bases; bases outside gene matches: 4. For the CDR3, the DNA is TGTGCCAGCAGTTACCCCCGGGACAGTGGCTACACCTTC. Translation gives CASSYPRDSGYTF.

CDR3 loop: CASSPYLEAKNIQYF. DNA of the CDR3: TGTGCCAGCAGCCCGTACTTAGAAGCCAAAAACATTCAGTACTTC. The rearrangement links TRBV5-6 to TRBJ2-4; unclear D gene. Trimming stripped 4 bases from V and 0 bases from J, with 11 bases between. CDR3 length: 15 amino acids. Germline CDR1 is SGHDT and CDR2 is YYEEEE.

The V call is TRBV18, the J call TRBJ2-7; D possibly corresponds to TRBD1 (6 bases). CDR1 is KGHSH and CDR2 is LQKENI in the germline V gene. The CDR3 runs to 14 residues. The V end lost 2 bases, the J end lost 3 bases, and 11 bases lay between the germline ends. CDR3 residues: CASSPAQGGYEQYF. CDR3 nucleotides: TGTGCCAGCTCACCAGCACAGGGTGGCTACGAGCAGTACTTC.

The chain couples TRBV19 to TRBJ2-3, with D maybe TRBD1 (6 bases). The CDR3 consists of 14 residues. V shed 1 base and J shed 6 bases, with 11 bases lying between them. Germline V gene sequence: CDR1 LNHDA, CDR2 SQIVND (reference sequence). In DNA, the CDR3 is TGTGCCAGTAGTATAGCAAACAGGGCCGATACGCAGTATTTT. It encodes CASSIANRADTQYF.